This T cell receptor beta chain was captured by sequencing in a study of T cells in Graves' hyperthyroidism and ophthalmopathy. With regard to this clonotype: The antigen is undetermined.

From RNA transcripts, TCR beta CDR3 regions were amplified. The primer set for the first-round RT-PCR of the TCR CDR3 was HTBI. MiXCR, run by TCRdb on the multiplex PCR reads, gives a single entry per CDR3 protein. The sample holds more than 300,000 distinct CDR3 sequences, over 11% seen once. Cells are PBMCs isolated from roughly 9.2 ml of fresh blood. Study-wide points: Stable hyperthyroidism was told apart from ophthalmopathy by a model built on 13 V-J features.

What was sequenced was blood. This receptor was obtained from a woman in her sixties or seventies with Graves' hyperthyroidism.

CDR3 amino acids: CASSIGQPGELFF. DNA of the CDR3: TGTGCCAGTAGTATAGGACAACCCGGGGAGCTGTTTTTT. The V gene is TRBV19, the J gene TRBJ2-2; no definite D call. In germline, CDR1 is LNHDA, CDR2 SQIVND (reference sequence). This CDR3 is 13 amino acids long. Between the trimmed V and J ends, which lost 1 base and 6 bases, there was a span of 6 bases.